The entry that follows covers one T cell receptor beta chain sequence. PCR involved 60 Vbeta and 13 Jbeta primers. TCRdb keeps only in-frame clones here, not all; method: immunoSEQ multiplex PCR. Of some 120,000 clones detected, about 73% appear once; the ten largest clones hold less than 2.5%. The source of the sample is a study of cytomegalovirus exposure and HLA in healthy donors. Germline CDR1 reads SEHNR; CDR2 reads FQNEAQ (reference sequence). CDR3 length: 16 residues. The germline V and J ends were trimmed by 4 bases and 8 bases, with 20 bases remaining between them. The sample consisted of PBMCs. The V call is TRBV7-9, the J call TRBJ1-4; D possibly corresponds to TRBD1 (6 bases). This TCR derives from a woman aged 40-49 years in good health and CMV-seropositive. The CDR3 bases are TGTGCCAGCAGCTCGTCCCACAGGGCTCCGATCGAAAAACTGTTTTTT. Amino acids: CASSSSHRAPIEKLFF.